The sequence of this T cell receptor (beta chain) was determined in a study of cytomegalovirus exposure and HLA in healthy donors. The germline V gene encodes CDR1 SGHDT and CDR2 YYEEEE. V was cut by 7 bases and J by 11 bases, with 21 bases left in between. The length of the CDR3 is 13 residues. Method: immunoSEQ multiplex PCR; TCRdb's copy keeps in-frame clones and lacks some. The data hold approximately 150,000 clones, with 87% observed a single time. The source is a young man in good health and CMV-seropositive. The chain carries TRBV5-6 and TRBJ1-1; D might be TRBD1 (5 bases). The material sequenced was PBMCs. CDR3 bases: TGTGCCAGCTCCCTTCCGGGAGGCAGGGATGCTTTCTTT. Encoded protein: CASSLPGGRDAFF.